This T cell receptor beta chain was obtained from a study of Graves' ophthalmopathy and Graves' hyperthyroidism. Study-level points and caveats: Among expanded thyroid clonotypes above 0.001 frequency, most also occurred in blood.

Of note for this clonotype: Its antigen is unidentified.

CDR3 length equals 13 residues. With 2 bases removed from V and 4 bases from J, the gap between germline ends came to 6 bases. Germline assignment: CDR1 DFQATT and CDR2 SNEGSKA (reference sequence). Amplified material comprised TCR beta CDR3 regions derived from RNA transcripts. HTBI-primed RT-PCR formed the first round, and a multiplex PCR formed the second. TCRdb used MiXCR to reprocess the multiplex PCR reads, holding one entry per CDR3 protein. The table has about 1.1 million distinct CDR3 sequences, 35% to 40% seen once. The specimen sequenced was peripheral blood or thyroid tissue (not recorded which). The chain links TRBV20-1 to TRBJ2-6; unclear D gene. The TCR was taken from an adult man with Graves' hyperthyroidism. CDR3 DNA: TGCAGTGCTAGAAAGACAGGGGCCAACGTCCTGACTTTC. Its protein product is CSARKTGANVLTF.